The rows below give T cell receptor beta chains drawn from one sample of a study of cytomegalovirus exposure and HLA in healthy donors. Assay used: immunoSEQ multiplex PCR; TCRdb lists only in-frame clones, some missing. The table records 100,000 or so clones, 75% to 85% of them present only once. The specimen was PBMCs. The receptors shown here come from a man aged 18 to 35 in good health and CMV-seronegative. Both conserved end residues are part of each CDR3. Fields, in order: V gene, J gene, D gene, clone size, CDR3 DNA, CDR3 protein. D genes are given only for firm matches. For some rows the clone size is stated as once, few or many, or as a class when expanded; others skip it.

>TRBV13|TRBJ2-7|-|-
TGTGCCAGCAGCTTAGGCCAGGGCTACGAGCAGTACTTC
CASSLGQGYEQYF
>TRBV9|TRBJ1-3|-|-
TGTGCCAGCAGCGTCGCGGGCGCCTCTGGAAACACCATATATTTT
CASSVAGASGNTIYF
>TRBV11-1|TRBJ2-5|-|-
TGTGCCAGCAGCTTCCCTAGTCGTGGGTGGGAGACCCAGTACTTC
CASSFPSRGWETQYF
>TRBV7-2|TRBJ1-3|TRBD1|-
TGTGCCAGCAGCTTTACAGGGGGCTCTGGAAACACCATATATTTT
CASSFTGGSGNTIYF
>TRBV30|TRBJ2-1|-|-
TGTGCCTGGAGTCGGGTCGAGTCCTACAATGAGCAGTTCTTC
CAWSRVESYNEQFF
>TRBV4-3|TRBJ1-1|-|-
TGCGCCAGCAGCCAAGGCGGGGCGATTAGGACTGAAGCTTTCTTT
CASSQGGAIRTEAFF
>TRBV9|TRBJ2-1|-|-
TGTGCCAGCAGTCGAAAGCTTACCGGTGAGCAGTTCTTC
CASSRKLTGEQFF
>TRBV10-3|TRBJ1-1|-|-
TGTGCCATCAGGCAGGGGCCCGCCACTGAAGCTTTCTTT
CAIRQGPATEAFF
>TRBV7-9|TRBJ1-4|-|-
TGTGCCAGCAGCTTTCTATTAAGGGGAAGATCGACTAATGAAAAACTGTTTTTT
CASSFLLRGRSTNEKLFF
>TRBV5-6|TRBJ2-7|TRBD1|-
TGTGCCAGCAGCTTACTTCAGGGACAGGGGGTCGTCGAGCAGTACTTC
CASSLLQGQGVVEQYF
>TRBV6-6|TRBJ1-2|TRBD1|-
TGTGCCAGCAGTTTTGAGGGGACAGGAGATGGCTACACCTTC
CASSFEGTGDGYTF
>TRBV28|TRBJ2-7|-|-
TGTGCCAGCAGCCAAGGGGCTTACGAGCAGTACTTC
CASSQGAYEQYF
>TRBV5-4|TRBJ2-2|-|-
TGTGCCAGCAGCTTGGGAGCAGGAGGGAACACCGGGGAGCTGTTTTTT
CASSLGAGGNTGELFF
>TRBV28|TRBJ2-6|TRBD1|-
TGTGCCAGCAGTTTAGGACAGGGGTTTAGGGCCAACGTCCTGACTTTC
CASSLGQGFRANVLTF
>TRBV19|TRBJ2-1|TRBD1|-
TGTGCCAGTAGTAGACAGGGTGCGAGCTACAATGAGCAGTTCTTC
CASSRQGASYNEQFF
>TRBV10-2|TRBJ2-5|TRBD1|-
TGCGCCAGCAGTGGACAGGGGTGGGAGACCCAGTACTTC
CASSGQGWETQYF
>TRBV7-3|TRBJ2-1|-|-
TGTGCCAGCAGCTCCCGACAGGCCTCTAAGGATGAGCAGTTCTTC
CASSSRQASKDEQFF
>TRBV15|TRBJ1-5|-|-
TGTGCCACCAGCAGACAGGGAAGCAATCAGCCCCAGCATTTT
CATSRQGSNQPQHF
>TRBV19|TRBJ1-1|-|-
TGTGCCAGTACTATCAGTATGGCAAACACTGAAGCTTTCTTT
CASTISMANTEAFF
>TRBV11-2|TRBJ2-2|TRBD1|-
TGTGCCAGCAGCCGGACAGGGGGCAACACCGGGGAGCTGTTTTTT
CASSRTGGNTGELFF
>TRBV7-3|TRBJ2-1|TRBD2|-
TGTGCCAGCAGCGCCGGGACTAGCGGGAATCATGAGCAGTTCTTC
CASSAGTSGNHEQFF
>TRBV5-1|TRBJ2-7|TRBD2|-
TGCGCCAGCAGCGAGGGACTAGCGGGAGGTGGTTTATACGAGCAGTACTTC
CASSEGLAGGGLYEQYF
>TRBV19|TRBJ2-3|TRBD2|-
TGTGCCAGTAGTATTTCTCCGGGAGGAGGCACAGATACGCAGTATTTT
CASSISPGGGTDTQYF
>TRBV5-4|TRBJ2-7|-|-
TGTGCCGGCAGCCCCACGGCCGGGGTGAGGGAGCAGTACTTC
CAGSPTAGVREQYF
>TRBV11-3|TRBJ2-4|-|-
TGTGCCAGCAGCTCTGTAGTGTTCGCCAAAAACATTCAGTACTTC
CASSSVVFAKNIQYF
>TRBV7-8|TRBJ2-3|-|-
TGTGCCAGCAGCCTAACTAGTGTTACGCAGTATTTT
CASSLTSVTQYF
>TRBV6-5|TRBJ1-3|TRBD1|-
TGTGCCAGCCTTATACAGGGGTCTGGAAACACCATATATTTT
CASLIQGSGNTIYF
>TRBV27|TRBJ1-6|-|few
TGTGCCAGCACCCCCGATGGACAGACTAATTCACCCCTCCACTTT
CASTPDGQTNSPLHF
>TRBV27|TRBJ2-7|TRBD2|once
TGTGCCAGCAGTTTATGGGGGGGGTTAGCGGGAGGTGACGAGCAGTACTTC
CASSLWGGLAGGDEQYF
>TRBV5-1|TRBJ2-1|TRBD1|-
TGCGCCAGCAGAGCCGGGACAGGGGAAGTAGAGCAGTTCTTC
CASRAGTGEVEQFF
>TRBV7-9|TRBJ2-7|TRBD2|-
TGTGCCAGCAGCTTTGACCCACGGGGGGGAGAGCAGTACTTC
CASSFDPRGGEQYF
>TRBV6-1|TRBJ1-5|-|-
TGTGCCAGCAGTGAGCCCCAGGGGATGATGAGCAATCAGCCCCAGCATTTT
CASSEPQGMMSNQPQHF
>TRBV6-1|TRBJ2-5|TRBD1|-
TGTGCCACCCTGGCAGGGGGCATGGGAGAGACCCAGTACTTC
CATLAGGMGETQYF
>TRBV5-1|TRBJ2-1|TRBD1|-
TGCGCCAGCAGAATGGTCTGGGACAGGGTCTATGAGCAGTTCTTC
CASRMVWDRVYEQFF
>TRBV2|TRBJ1-2|TRBD1|-
TGTGCCAGCAGTCCCGGGACAGCTAACTATGGCTACACCTTC
CASSPGTANYGYTF
>TRBV10-3|TRBJ1-6|-|-
TGTGCCATCAGCTCGGGGTCACCCCTCCACTTT
CAISSGSPLHF
>TRBV5-4|TRBJ2-7|-|once
TGTGCCAGCAGCTTGCCTACTAGCAATTCCTACGAGCAGTACTTC
CASSLPTSNSYEQYF
>TRBV30|TRBJ1-2|TRBD1|-
TGTGCCTGGGCCGGGACAGGGCAGGGCGGCTACACCTTC
CAWAGTGQGGYTF
>TRBV5-1|TRBJ2-1|-|-
TGCGCCAGCAGCTCCCCCGGTAGGGGGTTATCCTACAATGAGCAGTTCTTC
CASSSPGRGLSYNEQFF
>TRBV6-5|TRBJ2-7|TRBD1|-
TGTGCCAGCAGTGTAGGGGGGACAGGGAGCGAGCAGTACTTC
CASSVGGTGSEQYF
>TRBV28|TRBJ1-2|-|-
TGTGCCAGCAGTTTGAGAGACTATGGCTACACCTTC
CASSLRDYGYTF
>TRBV28|TRBJ1-1|-|-
TGTGCCAGCAGTTTATTCCGCGCGGTTGAAGCTTTCTTT
CASSLFRAVEAFF
>TRBV27|TRBJ2-7|TRBD1|-
TGTGCCAGCAGGGGACAGCTCTCCTACGAGCAGTACTTC
CASRGQLSYEQYF
>TRBV7-2|TRBJ2-7|TRBD1|-
TGTGCCAGCAACTTAGACAGGGGCTACGAGCAGTACTTC
CASNLDRGYEQYF
>TRBV6-1|TRBJ2-7|-|few
TGTGCCAGCAGTGTTGGGCGGGTCGCCTACGAGCAGTACTTC
CASSVGRVAYEQYF